This T cell receptor beta chain appears in the sequencing data of a study of blood T cells in healthy people across ages. This clonotype occurred a few times. The antigen remains unidentified. Broader study findings: Measured against age, TCR beta diversity per million T cells decreased in a roughly linear manner. It was not possible, with unsorted PBMCs, to conclusively compare naive and antigen-experienced cells.

Extraction yielded at least 6 micrograms of total RNA per sample. Primers used in a second PCR of roughly 6 to 11 cycles were a sample-barcoded 5' primer and a J-beta primer mix. Each sample yielded at least 2.5 million CDR3-containing paired-end reads. TCRdb processed the 5' RACE reads anew with MiXCR; each CDR3 protein has one entry. The table includes about 680,000 distinct CDR3 sequences, about 52% detected once. V trimming: 5 bases; J trimming: 6 bases; junction bases outside the gene matches: 4. This CDR3 region has 12 residues. Germline V lookup: CDR1 MDHEN, CDR2 SYDVKM. This clonotype originated in a woman aged 60-75 years in good health. The specimen was blood. The gene calls are TRBV28 and TRBJ2-7; 7 nucleotides align to TRBD2. CDR3 nucleotide sequence: TGTGCCAGCAGTGGGGGGGTTCTCGAGCAGTACTTC. Amino acids: CASSGGVLEQYF.